These T cell receptor beta chains were read from a single sample in a study of vaccination effects on CD4 cells after COVID-19. These receptors' targets are unknown. Assay used: immunoSEQ multiplex PCR; TCRdb lists only in-frame clones, some missing. The repertoire holds tens of thousands of clones, with about 75% as singletons. The sequencing here drew on CD4+ T cells from PBMCs cultured without peptide, taken after COVID-19 vaccination. The receptors stem from a human donor who had a prior SARS-CoV-2 infection. Each CDR3 is given with its conserved first and last residue. A D gene is named only where the DNA matches it firmly. Clone size is shown for a subset of rows, as once, few, many or a class of expanded clone.

>TRBJ2-1|TRBV7-8|-|-|17
TGTGCCAGCAGCTTAGGGGACCCCGGGTACTCCTACAATGAGCAGTTCTTC
CASSLGDPGYSYNEQFF
>TRBJ2-2|TRBV7-3|-|TRBD2|15
TGTGCCAGCAGCACATCCGGGACTAGCACCGGGGAGCTGTTTTTT
CASSTSGTSTGELFF
>TRBJ2-1|TRBV5-8|-|TRBD2|15
TGTGCCAGCAGCTTGGGACTAGCGGGAGACTCTGAGCAGTTCTTC
CASSLGLAGDSEQFF
>TRBJ2-1|TRBV18|-|-|15
TGTGCCAGCTCACTAACTATGAGCTCCTACAATGAGCAGTTCTTC
CASSLTMSSYNEQFF
>TRBJ2-3|TRBV7-2|-|TRBD2|15
TGTGCCAGCAGCTTAGGGGGAGGGTTCACAGATACGCAGTATTTT
CASSLGGGFTDTQYF
>TRBJ2-7|TRBV5-4|-|TRBD2|18
TGTGCCAGCAGCTTGGGCCTAGCGGGGGCGTTACGCCCCTACGAGCAGTACTTC
CASSLGLAGALRPYEQYF
>TRBJ2-1|TRBV20-1|few|-|11
TGCAGTGCTGGACGAGGCAATGAGCAGTTCTTC
CSAGRGNEQFF
>TRBJ1-5|TRBV2|-|-|13
TGTGCCAGCAGTGAAGTTAGCAATCAGCCCCAGCATTTT
CASSEVSNQPQHF
>TRBJ2-3|TRBV18|-|-|13
TGTGCCAGCTCACCCACTAACACAGATACGCAGTATTTT
CASSPTNTDTQYF
>TRBJ1-1|TRBV18|-|TRBD1|15
TGTGCCAGCTCACCACCGGGCGACAGGGACACTGAAGCTTTCTTT
CASSPPGDRDTEAFF
>TRBJ2-7|TRBV24-1|few|-|13
TGTGCCACCAGTGACGCGGGACTTTACGAGCAGTACTTC
CATSDAGLYEQYF
>TRBJ1-1|TRBV18|-|-|15
TGTGCCAGCTCACCGGAGACAGGAAGAGTCACTGAAGCTTTCTTT
CASSPETGRVTEAFF
>TRBJ2-1|TRBV20-1|-|-|11
TGCAGTGCTAGACGGGACAATGAGCAGTTCTTC
CSARRDNEQFF
>TRBJ2-3|TRBV7-2|-|-|15
TGTGCCAGCACCCCGCCTGGGGGGAACACAGATACGCAGTATTTT
CASTPPGGNTDTQYF
>TRBJ2-3|TRBV15|-|TRBD2|16
TGTGCCACCAGCAGACCGCGGGAGACCCACACAGATACGCAGTATTTT
CATSRPRETHTDTQYF
>TRBJ1-6|TRBV5-1|-|TRBD1|18
TGCGCCAGCAGCTCGGGACAGGGAATTACCCCAGGGAATTCACCCCTCCACTTT
CASSSGQGITPGNSPLHF
>TRBJ2-3|TRBV5-4|-|TRBD2|16
TGTGCCAGCAGCATACCTTCGGGGAGGGTGACAGATACGCAGTATTTT
CASSIPSGRVTDTQYF
>TRBJ1-6|TRBV4-2|-|TRBD1|15
TGTGCCAGCAGCCAAGAGGGACAGGGGAATTCACCCCTCCACTTT
CASSQEGQGNSPLHF
>TRBJ1-4|TRBV18|-|-|13
TGTGCCAGCTCACCCCCCTCGACGGAAAAACTGTTTTTT
CASSPPSTEKLFF
>TRBJ1-1|TRBV4-1|-|TRBD1|15
TGCGCCAGCAGCCAAGAAGACAGGGGGCTGACTGAAGCTTTCTTT
CASSQEDRGLTEAFF
>TRBJ2-1|TRBV6-2/TRBV6-3|-|TRBD2|13
TGTGCCAGCAGCGACGGGACTATTAAGGAGCAGTTCTTC
CASSDGTIKEQFF
>TRBJ1-3|TRBV5-1|-|-|15
TGCGCCAGCAGTAACGTCGGCCAGTCTGGAAACACCATATATTTT
CASSNVGQSGNTIYF
>TRBJ1-1|TRBV12-3/TRBV12-4|once|-|13
TGTGCCAGCAGTTTTTACGGGAACACTGAAGCTTTCTTT
CASSFYGNTEAFF
>TRBJ2-3|TRBV9|-|TRBD1|18
TGTGCCAGCAGCCTCTTCTCAGGGGGTGGAGGAGGCGCTGATACGCAGTATTTT
CASSLFSGGGGGADTQYF
>TRBJ1-1|TRBV5-8|-|-|14
TGTGCCAGCAGCTTGGATTTCTTAGGCGCTGAAGCTTTCTTT
CASSLDFLGAEAFF
>TRBJ2-1|TRBV5-1|-|-|16
TGCGCCAGCAGCTTGGACACCGCGAGCTCCTACAATGAGCAGTTCTTC
CASSLDTASSYNEQFF
>TRBJ2-6|TRBV6-2/TRBV6-3|-|TRBD2|18
TGTGCCAGCAGTTACTTCGGCGGGAGGGCCCGTGGGGCCAACGTCCTGACTTTC
CASSYFGGRARGANVLTF
>TRBJ2-1|TRBV4-3|-|TRBD2|16
TGCGCCAGCAGCCCGGGACTAGCGGGAACGTACCCTGAGCAGTTCTTC
CASSPGLAGTYPEQFF
>TRBJ1-1|TRBV19|once|-|15
TGTGCCAGTAGTATAGATCTCAGGGGGAACACTGAAGCTTTCTTT
CASSIDLRGNTEAFF
>TRBJ2-5|TRBV12-3/TRBV12-4|-|-|12
TGTGCCAGCAGGGACAGTCGAGAGACCCAGTACTTC
CASRDSRETQYF
>TRBJ2-1|TRBV5-1|-|-|22
TGCGCCAGCAGCTTGGCCGGTAAAGCTAGGGGTGGCGGACCAAGCTCCTACAATGAGCAGTTCTTC
CASSLAGKARGGGPSSYNEQFF
>TRBJ2-1|TRBV9|few|TRBD2|16
TGTGCCAGCAGCTCCTCCAGCGGGAGCCCCTACAATGAGCAGTTCTTC
CASSSSSGSPYNEQFF
>TRBJ2-1|TRBV6-5|-|-|14
TGTGCCAGCAGGAACCTAGCGTACTACAATGAGCAGTTCTTC
CASRNLAYYNEQFF
>TRBJ2-5|TRBV6-5|-|TRBD2|14
TGTGCCAGCACTAGAGCGGGGAGACAAGAGACCCAGTACTTC
CASTRAGRQETQYF
>TRBJ2-7|TRBV3-1/TRBV3-2|-|-|15
TGTGCCAGCAGCCAAGATGGGGGTGGCTTCTACGAGCAGTACTTC
CASSQDGGGFYEQYF
>TRBJ2-3|TRBV5-4|few|TRBD2|16
TGTGCCAGCAGCTGGGGACTAGCGGGGAACACAGATACGCAGTATTTT
CASSWGLAGNTDTQYF
>TRBJ2-7|TRBV9|-|-|15
TGTGCCAGCAGCGTAGGGGTCAGGCCATCCTACGAGCAGTACTTC
CASSVGVRPSYEQYF
>TRBJ1-2|TRBV6-5|once|TRBD1|15
TGTGCCATAGTTAGAGACAGGGGGCTTGACTATGGCTACACCTTC
CAIVRDRGLDYGYTF
>TRBJ1-4|TRBV4-2|-|TRBD1|17
TGTGCCAGCAGCCAAGACCCTGGACAGGCAGTTAATGAAAAACTGTTTTTT
CASSQDPGQAVNEKLFF
>TRBJ2-3|TRBV28|-|TRBD2|15
TGTGCCAGCAGTTTCGAACGGGGGGGGGCAGATACGCAGTATTTT
CASSFERGGADTQYF
>TRBJ1-3|TRBV6-6|-|-|14
TGTGCCAGCATTGCTCGAGGGGCCGGAAACACCATATATTTT
CASIARGAGNTIYF
>TRBJ1-1|TRBV3-1/TRBV3-2|-|-|14
TGTGCCAGCAGCCAAGGAGGGAGGGACACTGAAGCTTTCTTT
CASSQGGRDTEAFF
>TRBJ2-5|TRBV5-4|-|-|15
TGTGCCAGCAGCCTAGACCCCATCGTTCGGGAGACCCAGTACTTC
CASSLDPIVRETQYF
>TRBJ2-7|TRBV7-8|-|-|15
TGTGCCAGCAGCTCAACAGGTCAGTGGTCCTACGAGCAGTACTTC
CASSSTGQWSYEQYF
>TRBJ2-1|TRBV27|-|-|17
TGTGCCAGCAGCCGACACCAATTAGCGGCGTACTACAATGAGCAGTTCTTC
CASSRHQLAAYYNEQFF
>TRBJ2-7|TRBV6-2/TRBV6-3|-|-|14
TGTGCCAGCAGTTACAAGGGTTTTTGGGACGAGCAGTACTTC
CASSYKGFWDEQYF
>TRBJ2-5|TRBV13|-|TRBD2|17
TGTGCCAGCAGCTTAGGGGTGGCTAGCGGGATATTGGAGACCCAGTACTTC
CASSLGVASGILETQYF
>TRBJ2-7|TRBV2|-|-|15
TGTGCCAGCACCAGGGGCCAGGCAAGTATCTACGAGCAGTACTTC
CASTRGQASIYEQYF
>TRBJ2-7|TRBV12-3/TRBV12-4|-|-|13
TGTGCCAGCAGCCTGGACAGATTCGCAGAGGTGTACTTC
CASSLDRFAEVYF
>TRBJ1-1|TRBV5-4|-|TRBD1|13
TGTGCCAGCAGTTTCGGACAGGACTCTGAAGCTTTCTTT
CASSFGQDSEAFF
>TRBJ2-5|TRBV12-5|-|TRBD1|17
TGTGCTAGTGGTTTGACCCCGACAGGGTTTCTATGGAGTACCCAGTACTTC
CASGLTPTGFLWSTQYF
>TRBJ2-7|TRBV5-1|once|-|14
TGCGCCAGCAGCTTGGAAGGCAGATTCTACGAGCAGTACTTC
CASSLEGRFYEQYF
>TRBJ2-7|TRBV6-5|-|TRBD2|15
TGTGCCAGCAGCGACCTAGCGGGAGGGCCCCACGAGCAGTACTTC
CASSDLAGGPHEQYF
>TRBJ1-6|TRBV7-2|-|-|15
TGTGCCAGCAGCCCGACCCGTGGGGGAAATTCACCCCTCCACTTT
CASSPTRGGNSPLHF
>TRBJ1-4|TRBV5-1|-|-|15
TGCGCCAGCAGCTTGGCCGAGGGCTGGAATGAAAAACTGTTTTTT
CASSLAEGWNEKLFF
>TRBJ2-7|TRBV7-7|few|TRBD1|15
TGTGCTAGCAGCATAGGGACAGGTAACTCCTACGAGCAGTACTTC
CASSIGTGNSYEQYF
>TRBJ1-2|TRBV3-1/TRBV3-2|-|-|14
TGTGCCAGCAGCCAACGTGGGGGGAGCTATGGCTACACCTTC
CASSQRGGSYGYTF
>TRBJ2-7|TRBV20-1|-|TRBD1|14
TGCAGTGCTAGTATTCGGACAGGTACATACGAGCAGTACTTC
CSASIRTGTYEQYF
>TRBJ2-1|TRBV5-4|-|-|15
TGTGCCAGCAGCCCAACGGGGACTCGGAACAATGAGCAGTTCTTC
CASSPTGTRNNEQFF
>TRBJ2-3|TRBV5-1|-|-|15
TGCGCCAGCAGCATCCGGGACCCTCGTATCGATACGCAGTATTTT
CASSIRDPRIDTQYF